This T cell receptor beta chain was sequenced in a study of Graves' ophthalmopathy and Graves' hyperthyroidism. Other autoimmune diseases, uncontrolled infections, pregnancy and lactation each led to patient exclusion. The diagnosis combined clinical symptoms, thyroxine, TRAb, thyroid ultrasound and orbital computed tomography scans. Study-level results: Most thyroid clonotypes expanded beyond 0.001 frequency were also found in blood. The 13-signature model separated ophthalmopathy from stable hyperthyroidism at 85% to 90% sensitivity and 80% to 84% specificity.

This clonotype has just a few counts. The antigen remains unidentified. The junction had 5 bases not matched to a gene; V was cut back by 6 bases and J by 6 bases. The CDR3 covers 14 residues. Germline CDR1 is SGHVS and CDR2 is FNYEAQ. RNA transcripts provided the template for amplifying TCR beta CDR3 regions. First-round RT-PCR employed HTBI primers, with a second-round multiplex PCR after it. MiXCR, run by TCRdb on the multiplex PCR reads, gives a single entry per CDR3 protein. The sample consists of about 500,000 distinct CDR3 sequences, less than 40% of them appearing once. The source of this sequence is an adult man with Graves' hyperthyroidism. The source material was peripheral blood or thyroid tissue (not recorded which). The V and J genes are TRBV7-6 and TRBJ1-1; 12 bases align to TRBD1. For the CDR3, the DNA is TGTGCCAGCAGTACCGGGACAGGGGGCTCTGAAGCTTTCTTT. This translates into CASSTGTGGSEAFF.